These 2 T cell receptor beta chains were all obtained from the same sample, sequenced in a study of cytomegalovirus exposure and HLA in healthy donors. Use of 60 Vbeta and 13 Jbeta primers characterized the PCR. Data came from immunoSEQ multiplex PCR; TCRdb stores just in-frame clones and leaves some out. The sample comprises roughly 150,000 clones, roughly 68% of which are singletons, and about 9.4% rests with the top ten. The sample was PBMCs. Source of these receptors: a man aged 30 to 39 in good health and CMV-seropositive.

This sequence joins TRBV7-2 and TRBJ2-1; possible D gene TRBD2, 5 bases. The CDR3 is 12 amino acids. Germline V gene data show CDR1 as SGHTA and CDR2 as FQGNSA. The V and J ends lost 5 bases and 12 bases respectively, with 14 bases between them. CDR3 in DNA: TGTGCCAGCAGCCCCGGGATTGAAGTGCAGTTCTTC. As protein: CASSPGIEVQFF.

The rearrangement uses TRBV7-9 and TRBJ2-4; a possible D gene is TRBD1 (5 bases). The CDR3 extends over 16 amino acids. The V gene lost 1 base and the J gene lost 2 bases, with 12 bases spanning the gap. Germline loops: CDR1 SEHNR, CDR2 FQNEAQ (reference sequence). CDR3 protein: CASSLGAGLSKNIQYF. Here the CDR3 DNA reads TGTGCCAGCAGCTTAGGGGCAGGGTTGTCCAAAAACATTCAGTACTTC.